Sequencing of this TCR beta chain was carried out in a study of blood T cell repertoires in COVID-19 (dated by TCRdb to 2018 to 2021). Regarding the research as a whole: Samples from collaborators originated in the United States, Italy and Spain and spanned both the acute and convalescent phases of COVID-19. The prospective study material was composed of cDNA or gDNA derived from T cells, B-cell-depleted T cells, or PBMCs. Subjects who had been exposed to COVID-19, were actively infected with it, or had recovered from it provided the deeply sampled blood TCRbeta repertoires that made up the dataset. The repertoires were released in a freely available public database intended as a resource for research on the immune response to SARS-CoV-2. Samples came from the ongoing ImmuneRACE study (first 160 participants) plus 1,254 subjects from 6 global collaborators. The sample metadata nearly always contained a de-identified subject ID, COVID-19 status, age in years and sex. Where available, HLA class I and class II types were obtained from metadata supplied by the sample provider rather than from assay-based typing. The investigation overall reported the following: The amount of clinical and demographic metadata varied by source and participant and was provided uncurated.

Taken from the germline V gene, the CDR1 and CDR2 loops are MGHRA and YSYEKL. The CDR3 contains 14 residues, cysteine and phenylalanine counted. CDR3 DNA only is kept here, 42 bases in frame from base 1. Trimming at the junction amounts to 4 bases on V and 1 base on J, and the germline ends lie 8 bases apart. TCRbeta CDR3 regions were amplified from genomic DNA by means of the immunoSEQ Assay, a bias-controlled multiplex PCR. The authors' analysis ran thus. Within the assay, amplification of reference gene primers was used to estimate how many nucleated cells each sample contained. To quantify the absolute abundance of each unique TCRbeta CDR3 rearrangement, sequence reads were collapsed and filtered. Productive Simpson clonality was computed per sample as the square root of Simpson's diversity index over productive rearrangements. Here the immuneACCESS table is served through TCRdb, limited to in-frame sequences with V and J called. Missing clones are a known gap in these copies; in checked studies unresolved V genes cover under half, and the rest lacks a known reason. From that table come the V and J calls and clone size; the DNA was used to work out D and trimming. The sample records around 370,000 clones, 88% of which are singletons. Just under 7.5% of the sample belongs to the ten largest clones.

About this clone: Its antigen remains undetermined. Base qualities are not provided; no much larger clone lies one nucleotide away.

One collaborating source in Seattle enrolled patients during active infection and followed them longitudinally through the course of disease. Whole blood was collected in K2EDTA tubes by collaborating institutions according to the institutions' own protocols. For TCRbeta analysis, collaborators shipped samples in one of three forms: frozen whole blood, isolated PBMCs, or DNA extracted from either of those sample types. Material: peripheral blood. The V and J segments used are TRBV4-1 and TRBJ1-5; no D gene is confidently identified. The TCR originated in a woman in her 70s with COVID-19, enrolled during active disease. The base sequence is TGCGCCAGCAGCCTTGGGGAGAGCAATCAGCCCCAGCATTTT. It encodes CASSLGESNQPQHF.